The 29 T cell receptor beta chains reported below all come from one sample, sequenced in a study of shared clonotypes between healthy human individuals. Naive-designated CD8 cells lacked CD45RO, were positively enriched for CCR7, and omitted terminally differentiated effector memory CD45RA+ cells. Assay: immunoSEQ multiplex PCR; the TCRdb copy retains only in-frame clones and omits some. The sample includes some 2,000,000 clones, over 85% seen only once; the top ten take more than 0.95%. Source material: naive CD8+ T cells sorted from blood. These receptor sequences come from a man younger than 35 in good health.

CDR3 protein: CASTHQAGAVTEAFF. The CDR3 DNA is TGTGCCAGCACCCACCAAGCAGGGGCGGTCACTGAAGCTTTCTTT. The rearrangement links TRBV27 to TRBJ1-1; perhaps TRBD1 as D (6 bases). The CDR3 loop spans 15 amino acids. CDR1 MNHEY and CDR2 SMNVEV come from the germline V gene (reference sequence). V shed 7 bases and J shed 4 bases, with 19 bases lying between them.

The gene calls are TRBV7-2 and TRBJ1-1; no clear D. V lost 2 bases and J lost 6, with 4 bases in between. Germline assignment: CDR1 SGHTA and CDR2 FQGNSA. CDR3 length: 11 residues. The CDR3 here is CASSLYPEAFF. For the CDR3, the DNA is TGTGCCAGCAGCTTATACCCTGAAGCTTTCTTT.

This clone has only one observation. This chain connects TRBV27 to TRBJ2-4; D is unresolved. Germline V gene sequence: CDR1 MNHEY, CDR2 SMNVEV (reference sequence). The V end was cut by 7 bases, the J end by 3 bases, with 4 bases between. The CDR3 length is 11 residues. In DNA form, the CDR3 reads TGTGCCAGCATTAGCAAAAACATTCAGTACTTC. Translating gives CASISKNIQYF.

The chain links TRBV28 to TRBJ1-2; D uncertain. The germline V gene encodes CDR1 MDHEN and CDR2 SYDVKM. This CDR3 comprises 13 residues. Trimming took off 4 bases at V and 2 bases at J, with 8 bases between the two ends. The DNA of the CDR3 is TGTGCCAGCAGTTACGACGGGAACTATGGCTACACCTTC. Its protein product is CASSYDGNYGYTF.

In its sample, this clone was seen once. The chain recombines TRBV18 with TRBJ1-1, with D perhaps TRBD1 (5 bases). Trimming removed 7 bases from V and 8 bases from J, with 14 bases in between. Germline V CDR1 and CDR2: KGHSH, LQKENI. CDR3 length equals 12 residues. The CDR3 loop reads CASYKQEYEAFF. Here the CDR3 DNA reads TGTGCCAGCTACAAACAGGAATACGAAGCTTTCTTT.

The V gene is TRBV7-9, the J gene TRBJ2-7; TRBD1 agrees at 9 bases. The junction had 1 base not matched to a gene; V was cut back by 0 bases and J by 10 bases. CDR3 size: 12 residues. Germline V lookup: CDR1 SEHNR, CDR2 FQNEAQ (reference sequence). The CDR3 protein is CASSLAGQGQYF. CDR3 nucleotide sequence: TGTGCCAGCAGCTTAGCGGGACAGGGTCAGTACTTC.

This chain links TRBV6-1 with TRBJ2-7; possible D gene TRBD2, 6 bases. Trimming took 6 bases from V and 0 from J, leaving 12 bases between them. The length of the CDR3 is 14 residues. The germline V gene encodes CDR1 MNHNS and CDR2 SASEGT. CDR3 protein: CASRDQGLSYEQYF. The CDR3 coding sequence is TGTGCCAGCAGAGATCAGGGACTCTCCTACGAGCAGTACTTC.

This clone was seen a single time. This chain connects TRBV18 to TRBJ2-7; 7 bases line up with TRBD2. From germline, CDR1 is KGHSH and CDR2 LQKENI. Trimming at V came to 6 bases and at J to 3 bases, leaving 17 bases not matched to a gene. The CDR3 extends over 17 amino acids. The CDR3, as DNA: TGTGCCAGCTCCCCAACGGGGGGTCGCCTCCCCAACTACGAGCAGTACTTC. Amino acid sequence: CASSPTGGRLPNYEQYF.

The chain uses TRBV28 and TRBJ2-7; tentatively, D is TRBD1 (5 bases). The CDR3 runs to 13 residues. Trimming stripped 4 bases from V and 1 base from J, with 8 bases between. The V gene's germline CDR1 is MDHEN and CDR2 SYDVKM. The CDR3 DNA reads TGTGCCAGCAGTTATGCAGGGTCCTACGAGCAGTACTTC. Residues: CASSYAGSYEQYF.

This clone occurred a few times. This sample also contains other DNA sequences that code for the same CDR3. The chain uses TRBV2 and TRBJ1-1; no firm D call. Trimming shortened V by 3 bases and J by 4 bases, and 6 bases separated the two germline ends. Germline loops: CDR1 SNHLY, CDR2 FYNNEI. The CDR3 runs 12 residues. CDR3 residues: CASSDRVTEAFF. The DNA of the CDR3 is TGTGCCAGCAGTGACCGGGTCACTGAAGCTTTCTTT.

The chain joins TRBV30 to TRBJ2-3; D is possibly TRBD2 (6 bases). The CDR3 loop spans 14 amino acids. Trimming pared 5 bases from V and 1 base from J, leaving 13 bases between. Germline CDR1 is GTSNPN and CDR2 is SVGIG (reference sequence). Here the CDR3 reads CAWQIGGGTDTQYF. As DNA, the CDR3 is TGTGCCTGGCAGATAGGCGGGGGCACAGATACGCAGTATTTT.

Concerning this clone itself: Other DNA sequences in this specimen translate into the identical CDR3. This chain joins TRBV4-1 and TRBJ2-1; D not certain. V lost 0 bases, J lost 4 bases, and 7 bases lay in between. This CDR3 region has 14 residues. Germline CDR1 reads MGHRA; CDR2 reads YSYEKL. CDR3 in amino acids: CASSQESGYNEQFF. The CDR3 DNA sequence: TGCGCCAGCAGCCAAGAATCTGGTTACAATGAGCAGTTCTTC.

This rearrangement joins TRBV7-2 to TRBJ2-7, with D tentatively TRBD1 (5 bases). V lost 2 bases and J 4 bases, leaving 12 bases between the germline ends. CDR3 size: 14 residues. CDR1 is SGHTA, CDR2 FQGNSA, per germline. CDR3 DNA sequence: TGTGCCAGCAGCTTACAGGGTGTGGGTTACGAGCAGTACTTC. It is translated as CASSLQGVGYEQYF.

The table lists this clone with a count of one. This chain connects TRBV6-1 to TRBJ2-3; 7 bases are a match to TRBD2. Germline loops: CDR1 MNHNS, CDR2 SASEGT. CDR3 length: 15 amino acids. With 4 bases clipped from V and 0 bases from J, the junction kept 4 bases outside the gene matches. CDR3 sequence reads: CASSVTSASTDTQYF. CDR3 coding DNA: TGTGCCAGCAGTGTTACTAGCGCGAGCACAGATACGCAGTATTTT.

The gene calls are TRBV5-4 and TRBJ1-1; 10 bases are a match to TRBD1. The CDR3 length is 17 residues. The J segment lost 0 bases and the V segment lost 3 bases, leaving 8 bases of the junction unmatched. In germline, CDR1 is SGHNT, CDR2 YYREEE (reference sequence). The CDR3 spells CASSYRDRGIVNTEAFF. The DNA of the CDR3 is TGTGCCAGCAGCTACCGGGACAGGGGAATTGTGAACACTGAAGCTTTCTTT.

The V call is TRBV5-3, the J call TRBJ2-7; D is unresolved. TRBV5-3 is filed as an ORF, its function uncertain. V was cut by 6 bases and J by 5 bases, with 18 bases left in between. The CDR3 contains 14 residues. CDR3 loop: CARIHSPPWDEQYF. CDR3 DNA: TGTGCCAGAATCCACTCCCCACCCTGGGACGAGCAGTACTTC.

The chain links TRBV10-2 to TRBJ2-5, with D perhaps matching TRBD2 (5 bases). The end of the DNA is better explained by TRBJ2-7, so the J call may be wrong. CDR3 length: 16 amino acids. The germline gives CDR1 WSHSY, CDR2 SAAADI. This CDR3 is CASSEVTRGDTYEQYF. As DNA, the CDR3 is TGCGCCAGCAGTGAGGTAACACGGGGTGACACCTACGAGCAGTACTTC.

The chain joins TRBV11-1 to TRBJ1-2; 8 bases map to TRBD1. Germline CDR1 reads SGHAT; CDR2 reads FQDESV (reference sequence). Germline trimming cut 5 bases from V and 4 bases from J; bases unmatched to any gene: 15. This CDR3 is 17 amino acids long. CDR3 amino acids: CASSPTGDTSPSYGYTF. The CDR3 DNA reads TGTGCCAGCAGCCCGACAGGGGACACATCCCCAAGCTATGGCTACACCTTC.

The gene calls are TRBV6-5 and TRBJ1-2, with 7 nucleotides matching TRBD1. V shed 3 bases, J shed 4 bases, and the junction held 11 bases outside the gene matches. Germline assignment: CDR1 MNHEY and CDR2 SVGAGI. The CDR3 sequence is 16 residues long. CDR3 bases: TGTGCCAGCAGTTATGAGACAGGGCCGTCTTTCTATGGCTACACCTTC. This gives the protein CASSYETGPSFYGYTF.

The chain carries TRBV25-1 and TRBJ1-2; unclear D gene. This CDR3 comprises 17 residues. Germline V gene lookup returns CDR1 MGHDK and CDR2 SYGVNS. V gave up 2 bases and J gave up 1 base, with 17 bases separating them. The CDR3 is CASSELIRERGNYGYTF. CDR3 nucleotide sequence: TGTGCCAGCAGTGAACTAATCCGGGAACGGGGTAACTATGGCTACACCTTC.

The chain combines TRBV18 with TRBJ1-2; D uncertain. Germline V gives CDR1 KGHSH, CDR2 LQKENI. The CDR3 has 16 amino acids. Trimming cost V 2 bases and J 3 bases, with 16 bases left between them. The DNA of the CDR3 is TGTGCCAGCTCACCAAGGACTGGAGGGCTCGACTATGGCTACACCTTC. This gives the protein CASSPRTGGLDYGYTF.

The chain combines TRBV5-4 with TRBJ2-1; no clear D gene. V lost 3 bases and J 6 bases, leaving 7 bases between the germline ends. The CDR3 is 12 amino acids. Germline values: CDR1 SGHNT, CDR2 YYREEE (reference sequence). The CDR3 bases are TGTGCCAGCAGCTGGACCGTCAATGAGCAGTTCTTC. Protein: CASSWTVNEQFF.

The chain employs TRBV7-8 and TRBJ1-4; TRBD1 might be the D (6 bases). The CDR3 contains 14 residues. Per germline, CDR1 SGHVS and CDR2 FQNEAQ. With 7 bases removed from V and 2 bases from J, the gap between germline ends came to 11 bases. The CDR3 DNA reads TGTGCCAGCAAAGGGGGACCGACTAATGAAAAACTGTTTTTT. Protein: CASKGGPTNEKLFF.

The CDR3 DNA sequence: TGTGCCAGCACCCTACAGGGGGCCTACGAGCAGTACTTC. This encodes CASTLQGAYEQYF. The chain is built from TRBV28 and TRBJ2-7; 8 positions agree with TRBD1. The J segment lost 2 bases and the V segment lost 7 bases, leaving 4 bases of the junction unmatched. The germline V gene encodes CDR1 MDHEN and CDR2 SYDVKM. This CDR3 comprises 13 residues.

The J gene is TRBJ1-2, the V gene TRBV13; D might be TRBD1 (5 bases). The CDR3 runs to 13 residues. V lost 0 bases and J 6 bases, leaving 8 bases between the germline ends. Germline V gene sequence: CDR1 PRHDT, CDR2 FYEKMQ (reference sequence). DNA of the CDR3: TGTGCCAGCAGCTTAGGGGGGGAAAATGGCTACACCTTC. This sequence encodes CASSLGGENGYTF.

V and J are TRBV9 and TRBJ2-6, with TRBD1 identical over 8 bases. Trimming at V came to 2 bases and at J to 0 bases, leaving 4 bases not matched to a gene. This CDR3 region has 17 residues. Germline V gene lookup returns CDR1 SGDLS and CDR2 YYNGEE. CDR3 protein: CASSVGQGNSGANVLTF. In DNA, the CDR3 is TGTGCCAGCAGCGTTGGACAGGGTAACTCTGGGGCCAACGTCCTGACTTTC.

The rearrangement links TRBV9 to TRBJ2-7, with D unclear. CDR1 is SGDLS, CDR2 YYNGEE, per germline. The CDR3 loop spans 14 amino acids. V was trimmed by 3 bases and J by 2 bases, leaving 12 bases between them. CDR3 amino acids: CASSAGPLPYEQYF. CDR3 sequence (DNA): TGTGCCAGCAGCGCCGGGCCTCTTCCCTACGAGCAGTACTTC.

About this clone itself: Other DNA sequences of this sample code for an identical CDR3. The chain uses TRBV30 and TRBJ2-3; D is perhaps TRBD1 (6 bases). The CDR3 has 13 amino acids. Germline V CDR1 and CDR2: GTSNPN, SVGIG (reference sequence). V was clipped by 0 bases and J by 6 bases, with 10 bases between them. This chain's CDR3 is CAWSVLGADTQYF. In DNA, the CDR3 is TGTGCCTGGAGTGTACTGGGGGCGGATACGCAGTATTTT.

J is TRBJ1-4 and V is TRBV2; 7 nucleotides agree with TRBD1. The germline V gene encodes CDR1 SNHLY and CDR2 FYNNEI. This CDR3 has 14 residues. The junction had 3 bases not matched to a gene; V was cut back by 5 bases and J by 3 bases. This chain's CDR3 is CASSMTGPNEKLFF. CDR3 sequence (DNA): TGTGCCAGCAGTATGACAGGGCCTAATGAAAAACTGTTTTTT.